The sequence of this T cell receptor beta chain was determined in a study of T-cell reconstitution after alpha-beta-depleted transplantation in children. Study-wide findings and caveats: At day 60, the high TCRbeta diversity found in some patients originated from recipient T cells and thymic progenitors that had survived. Approximately two months post-transplant, alpha-beta T cells reportedly originated from several hundred expanded graft clones. T cells produced anew were the main source of T-cell counts and diversity one year after transplant.

Preparation of the TCRbeta library involved a method that used unique molecular identifiers. Each CDR3 protein is one row after TCRdb ran MiXCR on the PCR reads. The sample lists about 230,000 distinct CDR3 sequences, roughly 11% occurring once. The CDR3 contains 14 residues. V dropped 5 bases and J dropped 5; count of bases not matched to a gene: 8. This clonotype was seen at least ten times. No antigen is known for it. This chain joins TRBV12-3 or TRBV12-4 and TRBJ2-7; 8 positions match TRBD1. This TCR came from a child less than two years old with acute myeloid leukemia, due to receive a stem cell transplant. Sequenced material: PBMCs, taken before TCRalphabeta/CD19-depleted stem cell transplant. CDR3 DNA sequence: TGTGCCAGCAGTGACACGGACAGGGTACACGAGCAGTACTTC. Its protein product is CASSDTDRVHEQYF.